These 4 T cell receptor beta chains were sequenced from one sample in a study of T cell responses to AZD1222 COVID-19 vaccine. Only in-frame clones appear in the TCRdb table, and some are missing; sequencing was by immunoSEQ multiplex PCR. The sample contains 190,000 or so clones, 80% to 95% of which appear only once. Here the sequenced sample was peripheral blood, taken 28 days after the second AZD1222 dose. The receptors here all came from an adult who received the AZD1222 COVID-19 vaccine.

The rearrangement uses TRBV18 and TRBJ2-5; D not certain. Trimming left V 2 bases short and J 5 bases short, with 6 bases between. Germline loops: CDR1 KGHSH, CDR2 LQKENI. This CDR3 has 12 residues. CDR3 sequence (DNA): TGTGCCAGCTCACCAAGTTCGGAGACCCAGTACTTC. This sequence encodes CASSPSSETQYF.

The CDR3 is CASSQSRGAQPQHF. The CDR3 DNA is TGTGCCAGCAGCCAATCCAGGGGCGCCCAGCCCCAGCATTTT. The rearrangement uses TRBV4-2 and TRBJ1-5; perhaps TRBD1 as D (6 bases). Per germline, CDR1 LGHNA and CDR2 YNFKEQ. V dropped 2 bases and J dropped 7 bases, with 12 bases sitting between them. CDR3 length: 14 residues.

The genes are TRBV6-2 or TRBV6-3 and TRBJ1-3; no definite D call. Trimming removed 2 bases from V and 4 bases from J, with 9 bases in between. Germline V gives CDR1 MNHEY, CDR2 SVGEGT. The CDR3 runs 14 residues. The CDR3 DNA follows: TGTGCCAGCAGTTACCAGATCCTCGGAAACACCATATATTTT. Translating gives CASSYQILGNTIYF.

V and J are TRBV7-8 and TRBJ1-4, with TRBD1 as a possible D gene (6 bases). V lost 3 bases to trimming and J lost 7 bases, with 12 bases between them. This CDR3 spans 14 amino acids. CDR1 and CDR2 from the germline V gene are SGHVS and FQNEAQ. DNA for the CDR3: TGTGCCAGCAGCTTGAACAGGGCCGCTGAAAAACTGTTTTTT. The encoded protein is CASSLNRAAEKLFF.